This is a list of T cell receptor beta chains from one sample in a study of blood T cell repertoires in COVID-19. Sequencing was performed with immunoSEQ multiplex PCR; in TCRdb, only in-frame clones are kept and a portion is missing. The repertoire holds about 150,000 clones, with more than 85% as singletons. Sequencing was performed on peripheral blood. These receptors all stem from a man aged 60 to 69 with active or convalescent COVID-19. The CDR3 runs from the conserved cysteine through the conserved F or W. Each record gives: V gene, D gene, J gene, clone size, CDR3 DNA, CDR3 protein. A D gene is named only where the DNA matches it firmly. Rows may omit the clone size; those that give it use once, few, many or a size class.

v_gene: TRBV3-1/TRBV3-2
d_gene: .
j_gene: TRBJ1-1
abundance: .
CDR3nt: TGTGCCAGCAGCGCAACAGGGAACACTGAAGCTTTCTTT
CDR3aa: CASSATGNTEAFF

v_gene: TRBV4-1
d_gene: TRBD1
j_gene: TRBJ2-1
abundance: .
CDR3nt: TGCGCCAGCAGCTCCCGGGACAGGGGGCGTGGTGAGCAGTTCTTC
CDR3aa: CASSSRDRGRGEQFF

v_gene: TRBV5-4
d_gene: .
j_gene: TRBJ1-1
abundance: .
CDR3nt: TGTGCCAGCAGCTTGGGGCAGGGCGATAACACTGAAGCTTTCTTT
CDR3aa: CASSLGQGDNTEAFF

v_gene: TRBV30
d_gene: TRBD2
j_gene: TRBJ2-1
abundance: .
CDR3nt: TGTGCCTGGAGTTCCCTGTCGCGGGGGGTCTACAATGAGCAGTTCTTC
CDR3aa: CAWSSLSRGVYNEQFF

v_gene: TRBV19
d_gene: .
j_gene: TRBJ2-2
abundance: once
CDR3nt: TGTGCCAGTAGTATAGACCCTGGTGCGGGGGAGCTGTTTTTT
CDR3aa: CASSIDPGAGELFF

v_gene: TRBV4-3
d_gene: TRBD1
j_gene: TRBJ1-2
abundance: .
CDR3nt: TGCGCCAGCAGCCAAACTACAGGGGGTAACTATGGCTACACCTTC
CDR3aa: CASSQTTGGNYGYTF

v_gene: TRBV2
d_gene: .
j_gene: TRBJ2-5
abundance: .
CDR3nt: TGTGCCAGCACCCGAAGGGGGATCCAAGAGACCCAGTACTTC
CDR3aa: CASTRRGIQETQYF

v_gene: TRBV11-2
d_gene: TRBD2
j_gene: TRBJ2-5
abundance: .
CDR3nt: TGTGCCAGCAGCTTAGTAGGCCTAGCGGGGGACATCCAAGAGACCCAGTACTTC
CDR3aa: CASSLVGLAGDIQETQYF

v_gene: TRBV7-3
d_gene: TRBD2
j_gene: TRBJ2-1
abundance: .
CDR3nt: TGTGCCAGCAGCCCCCTCCAACTAGCGACCAGATACAATGAGCAGTTCTTC
CDR3aa: CASSPLQLATRYNEQFF

v_gene: TRBV5-6
d_gene: .
j_gene: TRBJ1-1
abundance: .
CDR3nt: TGTGCCAGCAGCTTACGACAGAGAAACACTGAAGCTTTCTTT
CDR3aa: CASSLRQRNTEAFF

v_gene: TRBV18
d_gene: .
j_gene: TRBJ1-2
abundance: .
CDR3nt: TGTGCCAGCTCACCTCAGGGCGACTATGGCTACACCTTC
CDR3aa: CASSPQGDYGYTF

v_gene: TRBV12-3/TRBV12-4
d_gene: .
j_gene: TRBJ1-2
abundance: few
CDR3nt: TGTGCCAGCAGTTTTCCGGGAGGGAGTGGCTACACCTTC
CDR3aa: CASSFPGGSGYTF

v_gene: TRBV19
d_gene: .
j_gene: TRBJ1-5
abundance: .
CDR3nt: TGTGCCAGTAGTCCGCAAGCCAGGGGCGGGCAGCCCCAGCATTTT
CDR3aa: CASSPQARGGQPQHF

v_gene: TRBV7-2
d_gene: TRBD2
j_gene: TRBJ2-5
abundance: .
CDR3nt: TGTGCCAGCAGCGCCAGCGGGAGAGGGGAGACCCAGTACTTC
CDR3aa: CASSASGRGETQYF

v_gene: TRBV6-5
d_gene: TRBD2
j_gene: TRBJ2-1
abundance: many
CDR3nt: TGTGCCAGCAGTTACCCGGCTAGCGGGAGAATCTTCTTC
CDR3aa: CASSYPASGRIFF

v_gene: TRBV7-3
d_gene: .
j_gene: TRBJ1-6
abundance: .
CDR3nt: TGTGCCAGCAGCCTGAGCTCCTATAATTCACCCCTCCACTTT
CDR3aa: CASSLSSYNSPLHF

v_gene: TRBV24-1
d_gene: .
j_gene: TRBJ1-2
abundance: .
CDR3nt: TGTGCCACCAGTGACCCGGTTACTAACTATGGCTACACCTTC
CDR3aa: CATSDPVTNYGYTF

v_gene: TRBV29-1
d_gene: .
j_gene: TRBJ2-3
abundance: .
CDR3nt: TGCAGCGTTGGGCCAGACACAGATACGCAGTATTTT
CDR3aa: CSVGPDTDTQYF

v_gene: TRBV5-1
d_gene: .
j_gene: TRBJ2-3
abundance: .
CDR3nt: TGCGCCAGCAGCTTGGGTCGACTGGAGGATACGCAGTATTTT
CDR3aa: CASSLGRLEDTQYF

v_gene: TRBV5-1
d_gene: TRBD1
j_gene: TRBJ2-1
abundance: .
CDR3nt: TGCGCCAGCAGCTCGAGACAGGGCTCCTACAATGAGCAGTTCTTC
CDR3aa: CASSSRQGSYNEQFF

v_gene: TRBV28
d_gene: TRBD1
j_gene: TRBJ2-1
abundance: once
CDR3nt: TGTGCCAGCAGACCCAACACCGGGACAGGGGGCGAATACAATGAGCAGTTCTTC
CDR3aa: CASRPNTGTGGEYNEQFF

v_gene: TRBV12-3/TRBV12-4
d_gene: TRBD1
j_gene: TRBJ1-4
abundance: once
CDR3nt: TGTGCCAGCAGTTCGGACAGGGCTGGAAAACTGTTTTTT
CDR3aa: CASSSDRAGKLFF

v_gene: TRBV7-9
d_gene: TRBD2
j_gene: TRBJ2-1
abundance: .
CDR3nt: TGTGCCAGCAGCACTATAGCGGGAGGGCCCTCCTACAATGAGCAGTTCTTC
CDR3aa: CASSTIAGGPSYNEQFF

v_gene: TRBV28
d_gene: TRBD1
j_gene: TRBJ1-4
abundance: .
CDR3nt: TGTGCCAGCAAACCGGGACAGGGAAATGAAAAACTGTTTTTT
CDR3aa: CASKPGQGNEKLFF

v_gene: TRBV11-2
d_gene: .
j_gene: TRBJ1-2
abundance: .
CDR3nt: TGTGCCAGCAGCTTAGTTCGGGGGGCCGGTGGCTACACCTTC
CDR3aa: CASSLVRGAGGYTF

v_gene: TRBV28
d_gene: TRBD1
j_gene: TRBJ1-2
abundance: once
CDR3nt: TGTGCCAGCAGTTCCTACCGGGACAGCTCGAACTATGGCTACACCTTC
CDR3aa: CASSSYRDSSNYGYTF

v_gene: TRBV19
d_gene: TRBD1
j_gene: TRBJ2-6
abundance: .
CDR3nt: TGTGCCAGTAGTTTGAGGACAGGGGTAATTGGGGCCAACGTCCTGACTTTC
CDR3aa: CASSLRTGVIGANVLTF

v_gene: TRBV7-9
d_gene: .
j_gene: TRBJ1-6
abundance: .
CDR3nt: TGTGCCAGCAACCTGAGACAGAATTCACCCCTCCACTTT
CDR3aa: CASNLRQNSPLHF

v_gene: TRBV12-3/TRBV12-4
d_gene: .
j_gene: TRBJ1-2
abundance: once
CDR3nt: TGTGCCAGCAGTTTAGGGGAGAACTATGGCTACACCTTC
CDR3aa: CASSLGENYGYTF

v_gene: TRBV2
d_gene: .
j_gene: TRBJ2-1
abundance: .
CDR3nt: TGTGCCAGCAGTGAACTAGCGCGATACAATGAGCAGTTCTTC
CDR3aa: CASSELARYNEQFF

v_gene: TRBV5-1
d_gene: TRBD2
j_gene: TRBJ2-1
abundance: .
CDR3nt: TGCGCCAGCAGCTTGACTAGCGGGGTTTACAATGAGCAGTTCTTC
CDR3aa: CASSLTSGVYNEQFF

v_gene: TRBV6-2/TRBV6-3
d_gene: .
j_gene: TRBJ1-1
abundance: .
CDR3nt: TGTGCCAGCAGTGCTATTCGGAACACTGAAGCTTTCTTT
CDR3aa: CASSAIRNTEAFF

v_gene: TRBV10-3
d_gene: .
j_gene: TRBJ2-5
abundance: .
CDR3nt: TGTGCCATCAGTGAGTCGACTAACCAAGAGACCCAGTACTTC
CDR3aa: CAISESTNQETQYF

v_gene: TRBV5-1
d_gene: TRBD1
j_gene: TRBJ2-5
abundance: .
CDR3nt: TGCGCCAGCAGCGTCGGACAGGCGCGGGAGACCCAGTACTTC
CDR3aa: CASSVGQARETQYF

v_gene: TRBV18
d_gene: .
j_gene: TRBJ1-3
abundance: .
CDR3nt: TGTGCCAGCTCACCACCGGGAGTTCCCGGAAACACCATATATTTT
CDR3aa: CASSPPGVPGNTIYF

v_gene: TRBV24-1
d_gene: TRBD2
j_gene: TRBJ2-5
abundance: .
CDR3nt: TGTGCCACCAGTGCGGGGGGGACTCTCCAAGAGACCCAGTACTTC
CDR3aa: CATSAGGTLQETQYF

v_gene: TRBV27
d_gene: TRBD1
j_gene: TRBJ1-5
abundance: .
CDR3nt: TGTGCCAGCAGCCCCGGACAGGGGTATCAGCCCCAGCATTTT
CDR3aa: CASSPGQGYQPQHF

v_gene: TRBV28
d_gene: TRBD2
j_gene: TRBJ2-1
abundance: once
CDR3nt: TGTGCCAGCGCAGGGCGCGGGAGATCCTACAATGAGCAGTTCTTC
CDR3aa: CASAGRGRSYNEQFF

v_gene: TRBV4-3
d_gene: TRBD2
j_gene: TRBJ2-7
abundance: .
CDR3nt: TGCGCCAGCAGCCAAGATTCCAGCGGGAGCTACGAGCAGTACTTC
CDR3aa: CASSQDSSGSYEQYF

v_gene: TRBV9
d_gene: .
j_gene: TRBJ2-2
abundance: .
CDR3nt: TGTGCCAGGACCAACCCCATAGGGGGCGGGGGGACCGGGGAGCTGTTTTTT
CDR3aa: CARTNPIGGGGTGELFF

v_gene: TRBV7-7
d_gene: TRBD2
j_gene: TRBJ2-1
abundance: .
CDR3nt: TGTGCCAGCAGCGCTAGCGGGGGGGCCGCCACTGAGCAGTTCTTC
CDR3aa: CASSASGGAATEQFF

v_gene: TRBV19
d_gene: .
j_gene: TRBJ2-1
abundance: .
CDR3nt: TGTGCCAGTGGGACTCGGTTGAATGAGCAGTTCTTC
CDR3aa: CASGTRLNEQFF

v_gene: TRBV7-9
d_gene: TRBD2
j_gene: TRBJ2-3
abundance: .
CDR3nt: TGTGCCAGCAGCTCCGAGTACCTAGGCGGGAGACCCAATACGCAGTATTTT
CDR3aa: CASSSEYLGGRPNTQYF